Below, 18 T cell receptor beta chains from the same sample are listed, as sequenced in a study of blood T cell repertoires in COVID-19. Some clones are missing from TCRdb's copy, which holds only in-frame ones; the method was immunoSEQ multiplex PCR. The sample carries nearly 200,000 clones, roughly four fifths recorded once. The sequencing input was peripheral blood. Source of these receptors: a woman in her 70s with active or convalescent COVID-19.

This chain connects TRBV12-3 or TRBV12-4 to TRBJ2-7; TRBD2 is a possible D gene (5 bases). This CDR3 has 13 residues. V was pared by 6 bases and J by 5 bases, with 14 bases between. CDR3 in amino acids: CASSRKRVDEQYF. CDR3 nucleotide sequence: TGTGCCAGCAGCAGGAAGAGGGTAGACGAGCAGTACTTC.

The rearrangement joins TRBV3-1 (or the pseudogene TRBV3-2) to TRBJ1-2; a weak D match, TRBD1 (5 bases). The CDR3 runs 14 residues. Germline values: CDR1 LGHDT, CDR2 YNNKEL (reference sequence). Trimming removed 0 bases from V and 8 bases from J, with 13 bases in between. For the CDR3, the DNA is TGTGCCAGCAGCCAAGATTATAGGGGTGCGGGCTACACCTTC. It codes for CASSQDYRGAGYTF.

The chain links TRBV6-5 to TRBJ1-1, with D perhaps TRBD1 (6 bases). CDR1 MNHEY and CDR2 SVGAGI come from the germline V gene. The germline V and J ends were trimmed by 10 bases and 2 bases, with 14 bases remaining between them. The CDR3 contains 13 residues. CDR3 sequence: CAISRGANTEAFF. In DNA form, the CDR3 reads TGTGCCATCTCGCGGGGGGCAAACACTGAAGCTTTCTTT.

The chain uses TRBV18 and TRBJ2-1; the D is unclear. Looked up from germline, CDR1 is KGHSH and CDR2 is LQKENI. There are 16 residues in the CDR3. V gave up 3 bases and J gave up 0 bases, with 12 bases separating them. The chain's CDR3 is CASSPPLGYSYNEQFF. DNA for the CDR3: TGTGCCAGCTCACCTCCCCTCGGTTACTCCTACAATGAGCAGTTCTTC.

The J gene is TRBJ2-5, the V gene TRBV7-9; 8 nucleotides line up with TRBD2. V gave up 4 bases and J gave up 5 bases; unmatched junction bases: 12. CDR1 and CDR2 from the germline V gene are SEHNR and FQNEAQ (reference sequence). CDR3 length: 16 amino acids. CDR3 region: CASSYPLGGGRETQYF. The DNA of the CDR3 is TGTGCCAGCAGCTACCCTCTTGGCGGGGGGCGGGAGACCCAGTACTTC. The variable domain in full, completed from reference TRBV7-9 and TRBJ2-5, reads DTGVSQNPRHKITKRGQNVTFRCDPISEHNRLYWYRQTLGQGPEFLTYFQNEAQLEKSRLLSDRFSAERPKGSFSTLEIQRTEQGDSAMYLCASSYPLGGGRETQYFGPGTRLLVL.

V and J are TRBV5-5 and TRBJ2-1, with D perhaps matching TRBD2 (5 bases). CDR3 length equals 15 residues. In germline, CDR1 is SGHKS, CDR2 YYEKEE (reference sequence). V dropped 0 bases and J dropped 8 bases, with 15 bases sitting between them. The CDR3 spells CASSLAASREHEQFF. In DNA form, the CDR3 reads TGTGCCAGCAGCTTGGCCGCCTCTAGGGAGCATGAGCAGTTCTTC.

Only a few counts were recorded for this clone. This chain links TRBV10-3 with TRBJ2-4; D is uncertain. Germline V CDR1 and CDR2: ENHRY, SYGVKD. The CDR3 is 13 residues long. V lost 2 bases, J lost 11 bases, and 13 bases lay in between. CDR3 DNA sequence: TGTGCCATCAGTGAGGAGGTCTCGATCGTTCAGTACTTC. Protein: CAISEEVSIVQYF.

This clone was counted once. The chain couples TRBV5-1 to TRBJ2-1, with D maybe TRBD1 (5 bases). Trimming cost V 5 bases and J 5 bases, with 14 bases left between them. Germline values: CDR1 SGHRS, CDR2 YFSETQ. The CDR3 spans 14 residues. CDR3 DNA: TGCGCCAGCAGGCTAGGGGCTTCCAACAATGAGCAGTTCTTC. Encoded protein: CASRLGASNNEQFF.

V is TRBV7-9 and J is TRBJ2-7; D ambiguous. This CDR3 contains 14 residues. In germline, CDR1 is SEHNR, CDR2 FQNEAQ (reference sequence). V was trimmed by 6 bases and J by 3 bases, leaving 15 bases between them. DNA of the CDR3: TGTGCCAGCAGTGGCACATCGACTTTCTACGAGCAGTACTTC. This sequence encodes CASSGTSTFYEQYF.

CDR3 sequence: CASSLTSGSGGTQYF. As DNA, the CDR3 is TGTGCCAGCAGCTTAACGTCGGGGTCCGGTGGTACGCAGTATTTT. The rearrangement joins TRBV7-9 to TRBJ2-3, with a possible D match to TRBD2 (5 bases). This CDR3 is built from 15 residues. CDR1 is SEHNR and CDR2 is FQNEAQ in the germline V gene (reference sequence). The V end lost 2 bases, the J end lost 8 bases, and 17 bases lay between the germline ends.

This chain joins TRBV4-1 and TRBJ1-1; no reliable D call. CDR3 length: 16 amino acids. V was trimmed by 1 base and J by 1 base, leaving 13 bases between them. The V gene's germline CDR1 is MGHRA and CDR2 YSYEKL. This CDR3 is CASSQGAGRRNTEAFF. The CDR3 nucleotides are TGCGCCAGCAGCCAAGGGGCGGGCCGGCGGAACACTGAAGCTTTCTTT.

This clone was detected once. The chain has TRBV2 and TRBJ2-1; 8 nucleotides match TRBD1. Germline assignment: CDR1 SNHLY and CDR2 FYNNEI. The length of the CDR3 is 15 residues. The J segment lost 6 bases and the V segment lost 4 bases, leaving 8 bases of the junction unmatched. This CDR3 reads CASSGRLTGGNEQFF. CDR3 coding DNA: TGTGCCAGCAGTGGAAGGTTAACAGGGGGCAATGAGCAGTTCTTC.

V is TRBV6-5 and J is TRBJ1-2, with D uncertain. Germline-derived CDR1 and CDR2 are MNHEY and SVGAGI. V lost 8 bases, J lost 1 base, and 14 bases lay in between. The CDR3 length is 14 residues. The CDR3 DNA follows: TGTGCCAGCGGTCCCGCGGTCAGTAACTATGGCTACACCTTC. Protein product: CASGPAVSNYGYTF.

The chain recombines TRBV30 with TRBJ2-1, with 7 bases that match TRBD1. The CDR3 is made up of 12 amino acids. V was clipped by 7 bases and J by 10 bases; unmatched bases: 10. Germline V CDR1 and CDR2: GTSNPN, SVGIG (reference sequence). CDR3 DNA: TGTGCCTACCGACAGGGACAATGGGAGCAGTTCTTC. It is translated as CAYRQGQWEQFF.

This chain connects TRBV5-1 to TRBJ2-7; 8 nucleotides line up with TRBD2. After removal of 5 bases from V and 2 bases from J, the junction contained 3 bases not matched to a gene. This CDR3 has 13 residues. Germline V lookup: CDR1 SGHRS, CDR2 YFSETQ. This CDR3 is CASSRGGPYEQYF. The CDR3 nucleotides read TGCGCCAGCAGTCGCGGGGGGCCCTACGAGCAGTACTTC.

The chain employs TRBV29-1 and TRBJ2-3, with D possibly being TRBD2 (5 bases). Germline V CDR1 and CDR2: SQVTM, ANQGSEA. V was trimmed by 8 bases and J by 0 bases, leaving 9 bases between them. The CDR3 covers 12 residues. The CDR3 bases are TGCAGCACGAGACTAAGCACAGATACGCAGTATTTT. Its translation: CSTRLSTDTQYF.

The V call is TRBV5-1, the J call TRBJ2-7; TRBD2 aligns across 11 bases. J lost 0 bases, V lost 7 bases, and 3 bases had no gene match. Germline V CDR1 and CDR2: SGHRS, YFSETQ. The CDR3 has 14 residues. The CDR3 here is CASAGTSGSYEQYF. The CDR3 DNA sequence: TGCGCCAGCGCGGGGACTAGCGGCTCCTACGAGCAGTACTTC.

This chain links TRBV2 with TRBJ2-2; 7 nucleotides agree with TRBD1. The CDR3 sequence is 11 residues long. CDR1 is SNHLY and CDR2 is FYNNEI in the germline V gene. V lost 6 bases, J lost 12 bases, and 4 bases stayed unmatched. Written as DNA, the CDR3 is TGTGCCAGCAGGAGACAGGGACAGCTGTTTTTT. Translating it yields CASRRQGQLFF.